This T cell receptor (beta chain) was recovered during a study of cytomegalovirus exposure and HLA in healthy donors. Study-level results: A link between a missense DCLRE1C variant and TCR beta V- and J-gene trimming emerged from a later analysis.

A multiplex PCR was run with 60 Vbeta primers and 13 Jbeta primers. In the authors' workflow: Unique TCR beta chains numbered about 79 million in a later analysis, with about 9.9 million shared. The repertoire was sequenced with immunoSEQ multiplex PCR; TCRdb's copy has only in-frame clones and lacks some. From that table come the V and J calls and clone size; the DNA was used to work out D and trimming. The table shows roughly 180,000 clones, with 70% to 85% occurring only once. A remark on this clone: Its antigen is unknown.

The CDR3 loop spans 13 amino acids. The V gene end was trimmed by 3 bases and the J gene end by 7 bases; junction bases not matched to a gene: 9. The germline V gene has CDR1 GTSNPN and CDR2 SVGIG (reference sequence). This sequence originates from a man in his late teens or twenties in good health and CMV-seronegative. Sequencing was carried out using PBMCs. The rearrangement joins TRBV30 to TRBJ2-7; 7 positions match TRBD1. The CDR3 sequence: CAWSRGLGREQYF. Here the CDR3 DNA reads TGTGCCTGGAGCAGGGGGTTGGGCCGGGAGCAGTACTTC.